This T cell receptor (beta chain) was captured by sequencing in a study of T cells in localized non-small cell lung cancer. Whole-study results and caveats: A median of roughly 57 clones ranked among the top 100 in tumor appeared in adjacent lung. Since sequencing was restricted to only one region of the tumor, intratumor heterogeneity remains a possibility. Greater blood T cell density accompanied longer overall survival. Uninvolved adjacent lung, not tumor, had the highest T cell clonality.

With regard to this clone: Its antigen is unidentified.

The repertoire was sequenced with immunoSEQ multiplex PCR; TCRdb's copy has only in-frame clones and lacks some. The sample records around 5,600 clones, more than 25% being singletons. The germline gives CDR1 MDHEN, CDR2 SYDVKM. This CDR3 spans 14 amino acids. V lost 6 bases to trimming and J lost 5 bases, with 13 bases between them. This receptor was obtained from an older female donor with stage I lung adenocarcinoma. The sequences come from lung tumor tissue, collected before any cancer treatment. This chain uses TRBV28 with TRBJ1-4, with TRBD1 as a possible D gene (6 bases). CDR3 sequence: CASSPDSLNEKLFF. CDR3 sequence (DNA): TGTGCCAGCAGCCCGGACAGCTTAAATGAAAAACTGTTTTTT. Based on the CDR3 plus reference TRBV28 and TRBJ1-4, the full variable domain is DVKVTQSSRYLVKRTGEKVFLECVQDMDHENMFWYRQDPGLGLRLIYFSYDVKMKEKGDIPEGYSVSREKKERFSLILESASTNQTSMYLCASSPDSLNEKLFFGSGTQLSVL.